This T cell receptor (beta chain) appears in the sequencing data of a study of blood T cell repertoires in COVID-19. Study information: Sources were T cells, B-cell-depleted T cells, or PBMCs; the material itself was cDNA or gDNA.

Study processing details: Amplification of reference gene primers provided the estimated nucleated cell counts. Sequencing used immunoSEQ multiplex PCR; TCRdb keeps in-frame clones, though not all of them. V and J calls and clone size follow that table, whereas D and trimming were derived from the DNA. The table records roughly 32,000 clones, 93% of them present only once. A single count supports this clone. Germline loops: CDR1 SGDLS, CDR2 YYNGEE. V was pared by 2 bases and J by 1 base, with 3 bases of the junction left unmatched. The CDR3 sequence is 14 residues long. The V call is TRBV9, the J call TRBJ2-7; 7 bases agree with TRBD1. Material: peripheral blood. The source of this sequence is a male donor with active COVID-19. The CDR3 loop reads CASSVRDSSYEQYF. The CDR3 DNA sequence: TGTGCCAGCAGCGTCCGGGACAGTTCCTACGAGCAGTACTTC.